These 31 T cell receptor beta chains originate from one sample sequenced in a study of blood T cell repertoires in COVID-19. The assay was immunoSEQ multiplex PCR, and TCRdb's table has in-frame clones only and misses some. The sample yields tens of thousands of clones, approximately 85% seen once. Sequencing was done on a sample of peripheral blood. The receptors were sampled from a man aged 65 to 85 with acute or convalescent COVID-19.

This sequence joins TRBV6-5 and TRBJ1-6; D remains ambiguous. This CDR3 comprises 15 residues. Germline loops: CDR1 MNHEY, CDR2 SVGAGI. Trimming removed 5 bases from V and 6 bases from J, with 14 bases in between. The CDR3 bases are TGTGCCAGCAGTCCGCCGGGAGGGATTAATTCACCCCTCCACTTT. This codes for CASSPPGGINSPLHF.

This clone was observed a few times. The V gene is TRBV15, the J gene TRBJ2-5, with D possibly being TRBD2 (6 bases). Germline CDR1 and CDR2: LNHNV and YYDKDF (reference sequence). The CDR3 runs 15 residues. Trimming took 5 bases from V and 5 from J, leaving 18 bases between them. DNA for the CDR3: TGTGCCACCAGCGAGGGGACTTACAACGCGGAGACCCAGTACTTC. It is translated as CATSEGTYNAETQYF.

This chain connects TRBV5-4 to TRBJ1-2, with a tentative D call TRBD1 (5 bases). The germline gives CDR1 SGHNT, CDR2 YYREEE (reference sequence). CDR3 size: 15 residues. The V and J ends lost 3 bases and 2 bases respectively, with 14 bases between them. Here the CDR3 DNA reads TGTGCCAGCAGCTCAACCCGCGCAGGGAACTATGGCTACACCTTC. Encoded protein: CASSSTRAGNYGYTF. The full variable domain, with the rest looked up from reference TRBV5-4 and TRBJ1-2, is ETGVTQSPTHLIKTRGQQVTLRCSSQSGHNTVSWYQQALGQGPQFIFQYYREEENGRGNFPPRFSGLQFPNYSSELNVNALELDDSALYLCASSSTRAGNYGYTFGSGTRLTVV.

This clone was counted a few times. The chain carries TRBV29-1 and TRBJ1-2; D is possibly TRBD1 (5 bases). The germline V gene has CDR1 SQVTM and CDR2 ANQGSEA. This CDR3 is 14 amino acids long. With 7 bases removed from V and 4 bases from J, the gap between germline ends came to 19 bases. The chain's CDR3 is CSAQGFSNSYGYTF. DNA for the CDR3: TGCAGCGCGCAGGGATTTAGTAATAGCTATGGCTACACCTTC.

This rearrangement joins TRBV6-5 to TRBJ2-3; TRBD2 aligns across 8 bases. The ends lost 7 bases at V and 4 bases at J; junction bases unmatched: 10. The CDR3 has 15 residues. Germline CDR1 is MNHEY and CDR2 is SVGAGI. The CDR3 sequence is CASTTGGLAADTQYF. CDR3 coding DNA: TGTGCCAGCACTACTGGAGGACTAGCAGCAGATACGCAGTATTTT.

This rearrangement joins TRBV29-1 to TRBJ1-6, with D possibly matching TRBD1 (6 bases). The CDR3 consists of 13 residues. Germline V lookup: CDR1 SQVTM, CDR2 ANQGSEA. V was trimmed by 0 bases and J by 14 bases, leaving 14 bases between them. For the CDR3, the DNA is TGCAGCGTTGAAGAAATTGTAGGGGGTTCCCTCCACTTT. Protein sequence: CSVEEIVGGSLHF.

The V gene is TRBV7-9, the J gene TRBJ1-6; tentative D call: TRBD1 (5 bases). Trimming cost V 4 bases and J 10 bases, with 14 bases left between them. The CDR3 loop spans 14 amino acids. Germline V gene data show CDR1 as SEHNR and CDR2 as FQNEAQ (reference sequence). The CDR3 is CASSSPGGRSPLHF. The CDR3 DNA is TGTGCCAGCAGCTCCCCGGGGGGTCGCTCACCCCTCCACTTT.

This clone turned up a few times. The chain joins TRBV5-4 to TRBJ1-2; 10 bases line up with TRBD1. After removal of 7 bases from V and 2 bases from J, the junction contained 8 bases not matched to a gene. This CDR3 contains 15 residues. Per germline, CDR1 SGHNT and CDR2 YYREEE (reference sequence). The CDR3 DNA reads as TGTGCCAGCTTGGATCAGGGACAGGGGAACTATGGCTACACCTTC. The encoded protein is CASLDQGQGNYGYTF.

The chain employs TRBV6-6 and TRBJ1-2; D unresolved. Germline CDR1 and CDR2: MNHNY and SVGAGI (reference sequence). This CDR3 contains 13 residues. The ends were cut back, 5 bases at V and 2 bases at J, with 9 bases in the middle. CDR3 sequence reads: CASSLAGNYGYTF. CDR3 DNA: TGTGCCAGCAGTCTAGCGGGGAACTATGGCTACACCTTC.

A few counts support this clone. The V gene is TRBV11-3, the J gene TRBJ2-2; 10 positions agree with TRBD1. This CDR3 is built from 15 residues. Trimming cost V 8 bases and J 5 bases; bases outside gene matches: 8. CDR1 and CDR2 (germline): SGHNT, YENEEA. CDR3 in DNA: TGTGCCAGCGAAGGGGACAGGGGCGGTACCGGGGAGCTGTTTTTT. Encoded protein: CASEGDRGGTGELFF.

This clone was found once. The J gene is TRBJ2-7, the V gene TRBV6-5; TRBD1 agrees at 7 bases. Trimming cost V 11 bases and J 3 bases; bases outside gene matches: 4. CDR1 and CDR2 (germline): MNHEY, SVGAGI. This CDR3 contains 11 residues. The CDR3 protein is CAAHRGYEQYF. CDR3 DNA: TGTGCCGCTCACAGGGGCTACGAGCAGTACTTC.

The CDR3 loop is CASSETGFIFSEQYF. As DNA, the CDR3 is TGTGCCAGCAGTGAAACAGGGTTTATATTCTCCGAGCAGTACTTC. The chain joins TRBV6-1 to TRBJ2-7; D might be TRBD1 (6 bases). This CDR3 comprises 15 residues. V lost 2 bases and J lost 6, with 17 bases in between. Germline CDR1 MNHNS, CDR2 SASEGT.

The chain uses TRBV28 and TRBJ1-1, with TRBD1 identical over 7 bases. The CDR3 sequence is 18 residues long. The V gene's germline CDR1 is MDHEN and CDR2 SYDVKM. With 4 bases clipped from V and 2 bases from J, the junction kept 16 bases outside the gene matches. This chain's CDR3 is CASSSPSDRHKGNTEAFF. CDR3 coding DNA: TGTGCCAGCAGTTCCCCCTCGGACAGGCACAAGGGAAACACTGAAGCTTTCTTT.

The chain has TRBV3-1 (or the pseudogene TRBV3-2) and TRBJ1-6; 8 bases are shared with TRBD1. Trimming took 1 base from V and 10 from J; bases not matched to a gene: 12. The CDR3 totals 17 residues. Germline assignment: CDR1 LGHDT and CDR2 YNNKEL (reference sequence). The CDR3 here is CASSQAVGDRGGSPLHF. The DNA for the CDR3 is TGTGCCAGCAGCCAAGCGGTGGGAGACAGGGGCGGATCACCCCTCCACTTT.

The J gene is TRBJ2-7, the V gene TRBV13; maybe TRBD1 (6 bases). With 5 bases removed from V and 0 bases from J, the gap between germline ends came to 20 bases. This CDR3 region has 17 residues. CDR1 PRHDT and CDR2 FYEKMQ come from the germline V gene (reference sequence). CDR3 loop: CASSLRGQIDISYEQYF. Written as DNA, the CDR3 is TGTGCCAGCAGCCTCCGTGGACAGATTGACATCTCCTACGAGCAGTACTTC.

The rearrangement links TRBV18 to TRBJ2-5, with a weak D call TRBD1 (5 bases). Germline-derived CDR1 and CDR2 are KGHSH and LQKENI. The ends were cut back, 3 bases at V and 4 bases at J, with 12 bases in the middle. CDR3 size: 14 residues. CDR3 nucleotide sequence: TGTGCCAGCTCACCCGCCAGGGTTCGAGAGACCCAGTACTTC. Amino acids: CASSPARVRETQYF.

This clone was recorded once. The chain has TRBV27 and TRBJ2-5; possibly TRBD1 for D (5 bases). The CDR3 sequence is 17 residues long. V lost 5 bases to trimming and J lost 5 bases, with 24 bases between them. Germline V CDR1 and CDR2: MNHEY, SMNVEV (reference sequence). The CDR3 reads CASSTTIPGQGYETQYF. DNA of the CDR3: TGTGCCAGCAGTACCACAATCCCCGGGCAGGGATACGAGACCCAGTACTTC.

This sequence joins TRBV7-3 and TRBJ2-2, with D possibly matching TRBD1 (5 bases). The ends were cut back, 5 bases at V and 4 bases at J, with 8 bases in the middle. The CDR3 is made up of 13 amino acids. The germline V gene has CDR1 SGHTA and CDR2 FQGTGA. The CDR3 nucleotides are TGTGCCAGCAGCCCCACAGGCACCGGGGAGCTGTTTTTT. Its protein is CASSPTGTGELFF.

V and J are TRBV30 and TRBJ2-2, with a tentative D call TRBD1 (6 bases). The ends were cut back, 1 base at V and 0 bases at J, with 15 bases in the middle. The CDR3 sequence is 17 residues long. Per the germline V gene, CDR1 is GTSNPN and CDR2 is SVGIG (reference sequence). CDR3 protein: CAWSALNRETNTGELFF. The CDR3 DNA sequence: TGTGCCTGGAGTGCCCTTAACAGGGAAACGAACACCGGGGAGCTGTTTTTT.

The rearrangement joins TRBV6-2 or TRBV6-3 to TRBJ1-1; D ambiguous. The CDR3 has 12 residues. V lost 2 bases and J 3 bases, leaving 4 bases between the germline ends. CDR1 and CDR2 from the germline V gene are MNHEY and SVGEGT. CDR3 protein: CASSYRDTEAFF. CDR3 nucleotide sequence: TGTGCCAGCAGTTACCGGGACACTGAAGCTTTCTTT.

As to this clone: An end of the junction does not agree with germline; a read error may underlie this. The rearrangement joins TRBV7-7 to TRBJ2-3, with TRBD2 identical over 14 bases. Germline CDR1 and CDR2: SSHAT and FNYEAQ (reference sequence). This CDR3 spans 15 amino acids. CDR3 coding DNA: TGTGCTAGCAGCCAGACTAGCGGGGGGGCAGATACGCAGTATTTT. Translation: CASSQTSGGADTQYF. Together with reference TRBV7-7 and TRBJ2-3, the CDR3 gives the full variable domain: GAGVSQSPRYKVTKRGQDVTLRCDPISSHATLYWYQQALGQGPEFLTYFNYEAQPDKSGLPSDRFSAERPEGSISTLTIQRTEQRDSAMYRCASSQTSGGADTQYFGPGTRLTVL.

This clone has a count of ten or more. This chain joins TRBV5-4 and TRBJ2-1, with TRBD2 as a possible D gene (6 bases). Trimming cost V 4 bases and J 2 bases, with 19 bases left between them. Germline CDR1 SGHNT, CDR2 YYREEE (reference sequence). There are 17 residues in the CDR3. This chain's CDR3 is CASSARPGSKAYNEQFF. The CDR3 region has the DNA TGTGCCAGCAGCGCCCGGCCCGGGAGCAAGGCCTACAATGAGCAGTTCTTC.

The rearrangement links TRBV30 to TRBJ2-7, with 9 bases that match TRBD1. J gave up 2 bases and V 5 bases, and 4 bases lay outside the gene matches. The CDR3 runs 13 residues. CDR1 and CDR2 (germline): GTSNPN, SVGIG (reference sequence). CDR3 sequence: CAWEDRGTYEQYF. The CDR3 DNA follows: TGTGCCTGGGAGGACAGGGGTACCTACGAGCAGTACTTC.

In its sample, this clone was seen a few times. The chain couples TRBV6-5 to TRBJ1-1; the D gene is possibly TRBD1 (6 bases). Germline CDR1 MNHEY, CDR2 SVGAGI. V gave up 3 bases and J gave up 1 base, with 9 bases separating them. CDR3 length: 14 residues. The CDR3 loop reads CASSYLDRNTEAFF. The CDR3 nucleotides read TGTGCCAGCAGTTATTTGGACAGGAACACTGAAGCTTTCTTT.

This chain links TRBV5-4 with TRBJ2-5; 9 bases are a match to TRBD2. The V gene end was trimmed by 4 bases and the J gene end by 2 bases; junction bases not matched to a gene: 6. The CDR3 is 15 residues long. Germline CDR1 SGHNT, CDR2 YYREEE (reference sequence). The CDR3 is CASSATSGPQETQYF. The CDR3 DNA reads TGTGCCAGCAGCGCAACTAGCGGGCCTCAAGAGACCCAGTACTTC.

This clone was recorded once. This chain uses TRBV5-1 with TRBJ1-4; weak D call: TRBD1 (5 bases). Trimming took off 5 bases at V and 3 bases at J, with 11 bases between the two ends. The CDR3 covers 14 residues. Germline CDR1 and CDR2: SGHRS and YFSETQ. The CDR3 sequence: CASRVGEANEKLFF. In DNA, the CDR3 is TGCGCCAGCAGGGTAGGGGAGGCTAATGAAAAACTGTTTTTT.

The table lists this clone with a few counts. The chain links TRBV28 to TRBJ2-5; the match to TRBD1 covers 12 bases. CDR3 length: 17 amino acids. Trimming removed 3 bases from V and 4 bases from J; junction bases left unmatched: 9. The germline CDR1 and CDR2 sequences are MDHEN and SYDVKM. The CDR3 spells CASSFRGQGALGETQYF. CDR3 DNA sequence: TGTGCCAGCAGTTTTCGGGGACAGGGGGCGTTAGGAGAGACCCAGTACTTC.

This clone was observed once. This sequence joins TRBV25-1 and TRBJ2-3; no firm D call. Germline assignment: CDR1 MGHDK and CDR2 SYGVNS. This CDR3 has 11 amino acids. Trimming took 3 bases from V and 5 from J, leaving 3 bases between them. CDR3 in amino acids: CASSDLDTQYF. CDR3 sequence (DNA): TGTGCCAGCAGTGACTTAGATACGCAGTATTTT.

This chain links TRBV7-2 with TRBJ1-5; 7 bases line up with TRBD1. The J segment lost 9 bases and the V segment lost 1 base, leaving 6 bases of the junction unmatched. Germline CDR1 is SGHTA and CDR2 is FQGNSA. CDR3 size: 14 residues. CDR3 protein: CASSLGSGGSPQHF. DNA for the CDR3: TGTGCCAGCAGCTTAGGATCAGGGGGATCGCCCCAGCATTTT.

This chain joins TRBV7-9 and TRBJ1-2; TRBD1 aligns across 9 bases. J gave up 12 bases and V 0 bases, and 11 bases lay outside the gene matches. The CDR3 runs 15 residues. In germline, CDR1 is SEHNR, CDR2 FQNEAQ (reference sequence). CDR3 sequence (DNA): TGTGCCAGCAGCTTAGCGCTGGGGGGACAGGGTTTTAACACCTTC. Residues: CASSLALGGQGFNTF.

V and J are TRBV12-5 and TRBJ2-7, with 10 positions matching TRBD1. The CDR3 is 15 amino acids. Per germline, CDR1 LGHNT and CDR2 FRNRAP. Trimming cost V 5 bases and J 5 bases; bases outside gene matches: 9. The CDR3 protein is CASGPGQGISHEQYF. The CDR3 nucleotides read TGTGCTAGTGGTCCGGGACAGGGGATCAGCCACGAGCAGTACTTC. The full variable domain, in which reference TRBV12-5 and TRBJ2-7 provide the parts outside the CDR3, is DARVTQTPRHKVTEMGQEVTMRCQPILGHNTVFWYRQTMMQGLELLAYFRNRAPLDDSGMPKDRFSAEMPDATLATLKIQPSEPRDSAVYFCASGPGQGISHEQYFGPGTRLTVT.